One and the same sample provided the 30 T cell receptor beta chains below, sequenced in a study of blood T cell repertoires in COVID-19. The protocol was immunoSEQ multiplex PCR, while the TCRdb copy is restricted to in-frame clones and leaves out a portion. Of roughly 250,000 clones listed, around 86% are singletons. The sequenced sample consisted of PBMCs or T cells enriched from blood (not recorded which). All receptors derive from a woman in her thirties or forties with acute COVID-19.

The chain combines TRBV30 with TRBJ2-3; perhaps TRBD1 as D (6 bases). Looked up from germline, CDR1 is GTSNPN and CDR2 is SVGIG (reference sequence). Between the trimmed V and J ends, which lost 4 bases and 5 bases, there was a span of 10 bases. CDR3 length: 12 amino acids. In DNA, the CDR3 is TGTGCCTGGAACCAAGGGGGAGATACGCAGTATTTT. Translation gives CAWNQGGDTQYF.

V gene TRBV5-1 combines with J gene TRBJ2-2, with 8 bases matching TRBD1. V gave up 4 bases and J gave up 6 bases; unmatched junction bases: 5. Germline CDR1 and CDR2: SGHRS and YFSETQ. This CDR3 spans 14 amino acids. The CDR3 is CASSPGTGPGELFF. As DNA, the CDR3 is TGCGCCAGCAGCCCCGGGACAGGCCCCGGGGAGCTGTTTTTT.

The chain uses TRBV30 and TRBJ2-2; 8 nucleotides align to TRBD1. This CDR3 contains 12 residues. From germline, CDR1 is GTSNPN and CDR2 SVGIG (reference sequence). J was trimmed by 7 bases and V by 4 bases; bases with no gene match: 2. This chain's CDR3 is CAWTGGVGELFF. The CDR3 DNA sequence: TGTGCCTGGACAGGGGGCGTCGGGGAGCTGTTTTTT.

This clone was observed once. The gene calls are TRBV5-5 and TRBJ1-2, with 10 bases that match TRBD1. The V segment lost 0 bases and the J segment 4 bases; nucleotides outside the gene matches: 3. The CDR3 is made up of 15 amino acids. Germline assignment: CDR1 SGHKS and CDR2 YYEKEE (reference sequence). As DNA, the CDR3 is TGTGCCAGCAGCTTGGCGACAGGGGGCGCCTATGGCTACACCTTC. Its protein is CASSLATGGAYGYTF. The full variable domain, completed using reference TRBV5-5 and TRBJ1-2, is DAGVTQSPTHLIKTRGQQVTLRCSPISGHKSVSWYQQVLGQGPQFIFQYYEKEERGRGNFPDRFSARQFPNYSSELNVNALLLGDSALYLCASSLATGGAYGYTFGSGTRLTVV.

The chain employs TRBV25-1 and TRBJ1-2; 7 bases fit TRBD1. The CDR3 spans 15 residues. Germline trimming cut 1 base from V and 7 bases from J; bases unmatched to any gene: 9. Germline CDR1 reads MGHDK; CDR2 reads SYGVNS. In nucleotides, the CDR3 is TGTGCCAGCAGTGAATGGGGGCGACAGGGCGTTGGCTACACCTTC. Its translation is CASSEWGRQGVGYTF.

This sequence joins TRBV11-2 and TRBJ2-7; 8 bases match TRBD1. The germline V gene has CDR1 SGHAT and CDR2 FQNNGV. This CDR3 has 14 residues. V shed 5 bases and J 2 bases; nucleotides not matched to a gene: 5. The CDR3 is CASSKTGGPYEQYF. The CDR3 coding sequence is TGTGCCAGCAGCAAAACAGGGGGGCCCTACGAGCAGTACTTC. Based on the CDR3 plus reference TRBV11-2 and TRBJ2-7, the full variable domain is EAGVAQSPRYKIIEKRQSVAFWCNPISGHATLYWYQQILGQGPKLLIQFQNNGVVDDSQLPKDRFSAERLKGVDSTLKIQPAKLEDSAVYLCASSKTGGPYEQYFGPGTRLTVT.

The genes are TRBV11-3 and TRBJ2-2; TRBD1 agrees at 7 bases. With 1 base clipped from V and 1 base from J, the junction kept 3 bases outside the gene matches. CDR1 is SGHNT, CDR2 YENEEA, per germline. This CDR3 is 16 amino acids long. The CDR3 coding sequence is TGTGCCAGCAGCTTAGTGGGGACAGTGAACACCGGGGAGCTGTTTTTT. This encodes CASSLVGTVNTGELFF.

The chain recombines TRBV4-1 with TRBJ2-7; the match to TRBD2 covers 9 bases. CDR3 length equals 22 residues. Germline assignment: CDR1 MGHRA and CDR2 YSYEKL. The J segment lost 6 bases and the V segment lost 5 bases, leaving 32 bases of the junction unmatched. In DNA form, the CDR3 reads TGCGCCAGCAGCTCAAGCCAAGCCCCCTCAGCGGGGGGTGTTTTTCGGGATTGCGAGCAGTACTTC. It translates to CASSSSQAPSAGGVFRDCEQYF.

CDR3 in DNA: TGTGCCAGTAGACCGAGCGGGAACAATGAGCAGTTCTTC. Residues: CASRPSGNNEQFF. The rearrangement links TRBV19 to TRBJ2-1; 7 nucleotides line up with TRBD2. The trim removed 6 bases at V and 5 bases at J, leaving 4 bases unmatched. Per germline, CDR1 LNHDA and CDR2 SQIVND (reference sequence). There are 13 residues in the CDR3.

The chain links TRBV27 to TRBJ1-6; D gene ambiguous. The V end lost 8 bases, the J end lost 4 bases, and 9 bases lay between the germline ends. There are 13 residues in the CDR3. Germline loops: CDR1 MNHEY, CDR2 SMNVEV (reference sequence). The CDR3 DNA follows: TGTGCCAGCTCTTACAGTTATAATTCACCCCTCCACTTT. Its protein is CASSYSYNSPLHF.

V and J are TRBV16 and TRBJ1-1; 8 bases agree with TRBD1. The CDR3 loop spans 13 amino acids. From germline, CDR1 is KGHSY and CDR2 FQNENV. The V segment lost 4 bases and the J segment 7 bases; nucleotides outside the gene matches: 5. In nucleotides, the CDR3 is TGTGCCAGCAGCCTAGGACAGGGTAATGAAGCTTTCTTT. Translating it yields CASSLGQGNEAFF.

The chain is built from TRBV6-5 and TRBJ1-5, with no clear D. With 7 bases removed from V and 8 bases from J, the gap between germline ends came to 15 bases. CDR3 length: 13 residues. From germline, CDR1 is MNHEY and CDR2 SVGAGI. CDR3 in amino acids: CASTLSFMEPQHF. The CDR3 bases are TGTGCCAGCACCCTATCTTTCATGGAGCCCCAGCATTTT.

The chain carries TRBV19 and TRBJ2-5; D not resolved. This CDR3 has 14 residues. Deletions cut 4 bases from V and 0 bases from J, with 9 bases between. From germline, CDR1 is LNHDA and CDR2 SQIVND (reference sequence). CDR3 sequence reads: CASSRADYQETQYF. As DNA, the CDR3 is TGTGCCAGTAGTAGGGCTGATTACCAAGAGACCCAGTACTTC.

The V and J genes are TRBV21-1 and TRBJ1-2; the DNA was not used to check the table's D call, TRBD1. TRBV21-1 is a documented pseudogene. The CDR3 loop spans 14 amino acids. The CDR3 DNA sequence: TGTGCCAGCAGCAAAAAGATAGGGGACTATGGCTACACCTTC. Protein: CASSKKIGDYGYTF.

V gene TRBV12-3 or TRBV12-4 combines with J gene TRBJ2-7, with 7 nucleotides matching TRBD2. The CDR3 covers 13 residues. Trimming removed 3 bases from V and 7 bases from J; junction bases left unmatched: 6. In nucleotides, the CDR3 is TGTGCCAGCAGTTTTTTAGGGGAGGGGGAGCAGTACTTC. As protein: CASSFLGEGEQYF.

CDR3: CASSIDLTSGTTDTQYF. The CDR3 DNA follows: TGTGCCAGTAGTATAGACCTGACTAGCGGGACAACAGATACGCAGTATTTT. This chain connects TRBV19 to TRBJ2-3; 11 nucleotides align to TRBD2. The length of the CDR3 is 17 residues. CDR1 and CDR2 from the germline V gene are LNHDA and SQIVND (reference sequence). J was trimmed by 3 bases and V by 0 bases; bases with no gene match: 5.

V and J are TRBV11-3 and TRBJ1-5; D is undetermined. The V end lost 5 bases, the J end lost 1 base, and 15 bases lay between the germline ends. CDR3 length: 16 residues. Germline-derived CDR1 and CDR2 are SGHNT and YENEEA. This chain's CDR3 is CASSAAGLRSNQPQHF. CDR3 nucleotide sequence: TGTGCCAGCAGCGCAGCGGGATTAAGGAGCAATCAGCCCCAGCATTTT.

J is TRBJ2-5 and V is TRBV4-2, with TRBD2 identical over 9 bases. V lost 0 bases, J lost 2 bases, and 10 bases stayed unmatched. The CDR3 contains 18 residues. Germline CDR1 and CDR2: LGHNA and YNFKEQ. The CDR3: CASSQEPLAGRRQETQYF. The CDR3 DNA reads as TGTGCCAGCAGCCAAGAACCCCTAGCGGGGCGTCGACAAGAGACCCAGTACTTC.

This rearrangement joins TRBV6-1 to TRBJ1-6, with 7 bases matching TRBD1. Germline V lookup: CDR1 MNHNS, CDR2 SASEGT. This CDR3 is 18 amino acids long. The J segment lost 5 bases and the V segment lost 2 bases, leaving 12 bases of the junction unmatched. The CDR3, as DNA: TGTGCCAGCAGTGAAATAGTGTTTGAGGGGGCGCATAATTCACCCCTCCACTTT. It is translated as CASSEIVFEGAHNSPLHF.

This chain connects TRBV9 to TRBJ2-7; maybe TRBD1 (5 bases). Germline V CDR1 and CDR2: SGDLS, YYNGEE. The CDR3 spans 14 residues. With 0 bases removed from V and 0 bases from J, the gap between germline ends came to 7 bases. The CDR3 loop reads CASSVGQNSYEQYF. The CDR3 nucleotides read TGTGCCAGCAGCGTAGGACAGAACTCCTACGAGCAGTACTTC.

CDR3 nucleotide sequence: TGTGCCAGCAGCTTAATGTCTAGCGGGGCCTACGAGCAGTACTTC. Translating it yields CASSLMSSGAYEQYF. The V gene is TRBV7-9, the J gene TRBJ2-7; TRBD2 matches 9 bases. With 2 bases clipped from V and 2 bases from J, the junction kept 4 bases outside the gene matches. CDR1 SEHNR and CDR2 FQNEAQ come from the germline V gene (reference sequence). CDR3 size: 15 residues.

The CDR3 DNA sequence: TGCAGCGTTACTTTGTCCGCGGGCAATCAGCCCCAGCATTTT. Protein product: CSVTLSAGNQPQHF. The chain is built from TRBV29-1 and TRBJ1-5; D not certain. Trimming took 5 bases from V and 2 from J, leaving 13 bases between them. Germline CDR1 and CDR2: SQVTM and ANQGSEA. The CDR3 has 14 amino acids.

The chain has TRBV4-1 and TRBJ2-7; 8 bases are a match to TRBD1. Germline CDR1 reads MGHRA; CDR2 reads YSYEKL. V trimming: 0 bases; J trimming: 4 bases; junction bases outside the gene matches: 14. This CDR3 spans 18 amino acids. CDR3 region: CASSQDSRRQGHRYEQYF. In DNA form, the CDR3 reads TGCGCCAGCAGCCAAGATTCAAGGCGACAGGGGCATAGATACGAGCAGTACTTC.

CDR3 nucleotide sequence: TGCGCCAGCAGCTCTCTAGCGGGCGGCTCCTACAATGAGCAGTTCTTC. Its protein is CASSSLAGGSYNEQFF. The chain employs TRBV5-1 and TRBJ2-1; 8 bases agree with TRBD2. V was pared by 3 bases and J by 0 bases, with 5 bases of the junction left unmatched. CDR1 and CDR2 (germline): SGHRS, YFSETQ. The CDR3 loop spans 16 amino acids. The full variable domain, in which reference TRBV5-1 and TRBJ2-1 provide the parts outside the CDR3, is KAGVTQTPRYLIKTRGQQVTLSCSPISGHRSVSWYQQTPGQGLQFLFEYFSETQRNKGNFPGRFSGRQFSNSRSEMNVSTLELGDSALYLCASSSLAGGSYNEQFFGPGTRLTVL.

V and J are TRBV5-1 and TRBJ2-1, with D unclear. Germline CDR1 SGHRS, CDR2 YFSETQ. V lost 0 bases and J lost 10, with 11 bases in between. This CDR3 contains 13 residues. The CDR3 nucleotides are TGCGCCAGCAGCTTGGATGCGGTCACCGAGCAGTTCTTC. Protein product: CASSLDAVTEQFF.

V usage is TRBV7-6 and J usage is TRBJ2-5; D call uncertain. This CDR3 has 11 amino acids. Deletions cut 8 bases from V and 3 bases from J, with 7 bases between. Germline assignment: CDR1 SGHVS and CDR2 FNYEAQ. The DNA of the CDR3 is TGTGCCAGCCGTACAGAAGAGACCCAGTACTTC. Residues: CASRTEETQYF.

In nucleotides, the CDR3 is TGTGCCAGCAGCCCGTCGGGCAGGGGCGGGACCCAGTACTTC. Translation: CASSPSGRGGTQYF. The chain combines TRBV11-2 with TRBJ2-5; D is possibly TRBD1 (6 bases). The CDR3 spans 14 residues. V lost 5 bases and J 7 bases, leaving 17 bases between the germline ends. Germline CDR1 is SGHAT and CDR2 is FQNNGV.

This chain connects TRBV5-1 to TRBJ1-1; unclear D gene. The germline CDR1 and CDR2 sequences are SGHRS and YFSETQ. This CDR3 region has 13 residues. The V end lost 0 bases, the J end lost 8 bases, and 11 bases lay between the germline ends. DNA of the CDR3: TGCGCCAGCAGCTTGGGAGGAGTGGAAGAAGCTTTCTTT. Translated: CASSLGGVEEAFF. Complete variable domain (other parts from reference TRBV5-1 and TRBJ1-1): KAGVTQTPRYLIKTRGQQVTLSCSPISGHRSVSWYQQTPGQGLQFLFEYFSETQRNKGNFPGRFSGRQFSNSRSEMNVSTLELGDSALYLCASSLGGVEEAFFGQGTRLTVV.

The chain has TRBV6-1 and TRBJ1-6; D perhaps matches TRBD1 (5 bases). The CDR3 totals 15 residues. Germline CDR1 and CDR2: MNHNS and SASEGT. V shed 3 bases and J shed 8 bases, with 14 bases lying between them. For the CDR3, the DNA is TGTGCCAGCAGTGAGCCGACACGGGGGGATTCACCCCTCCACTTT. Encoded protein: CASSEPTRGDSPLHF.

This chain connects TRBV7-2 to TRBJ1-1; possible D gene TRBD1, 6 bases. This CDR3 is built from 13 residues. Deletions cut 5 bases from V and 1 base from J, with 8 bases between. Germline V gives CDR1 SGHTA, CDR2 FQGNSA. The DNA of the CDR3 is TGTGCCAGCAGCGAGGACAGGAACACTGAAGCTTTCTTT. It translates to CASSEDRNTEAFF.